This T cell receptor (beta chain) was observed in a study of radiation and T cells in renal cell carcinoma. A note on this clone: As yet, its antigen is unknown.

Whole-study results and caveats: No pretreatment tumor biopsies were available for baseline clonotypes.

The data were produced by immunoSEQ multiplex PCR, yet TCRdb's version contains in-frame clones alone and is incomplete. The sample carries approximately 120,000 clones, around 83% recorded once. Described time point: baseline pretreatment blood. Documented treatment: 15 Gy SBRT to primary tumor, nephrectomy 4 weeks later. The CDR3 contains 14 residues. The V end was cut by 5 bases, the J end by 6 bases, with 13 bases between. CDR1 and CDR2 from the germline V gene are SGHNT and YENEEA. The chain is built from TRBV11-3 and TRBJ2-2; D gene ambiguous. The receptor was isolated from a woman aged 60-75 years with renal cell carcinoma. Sequenced material: blood, taken from a patient whose treatment included radiotherapy and nephrectomy. The CDR3 nucleotides read TGTGCCAGCAGCCCTATCAGCGAGGCCGGGGAGCTGTTTTTT. It yields the protein CASSPISEAGELFF.